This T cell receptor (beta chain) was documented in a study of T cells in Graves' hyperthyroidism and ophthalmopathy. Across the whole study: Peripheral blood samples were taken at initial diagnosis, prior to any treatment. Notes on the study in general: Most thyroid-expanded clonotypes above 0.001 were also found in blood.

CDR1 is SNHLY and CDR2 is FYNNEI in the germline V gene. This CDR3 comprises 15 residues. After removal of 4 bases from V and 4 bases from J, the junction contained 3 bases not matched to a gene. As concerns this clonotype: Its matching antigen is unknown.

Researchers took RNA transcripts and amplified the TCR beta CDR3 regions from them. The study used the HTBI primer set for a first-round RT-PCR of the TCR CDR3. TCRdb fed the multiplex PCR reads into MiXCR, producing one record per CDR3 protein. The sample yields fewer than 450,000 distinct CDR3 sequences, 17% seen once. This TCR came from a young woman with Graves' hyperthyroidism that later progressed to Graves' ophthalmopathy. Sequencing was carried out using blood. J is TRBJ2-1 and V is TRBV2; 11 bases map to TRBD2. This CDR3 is CASSGTSGPYNEQFF. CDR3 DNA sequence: TGTGCCAGCAGTGGGACTAGCGGGCCTTACAATGAGCAGTTCTTC.